The rows below give T cell receptor beta chains drawn from one sample of a study of high-grade serous ovarian cancer treatment subgroups. Produced via immunoSEQ multiplex PCR; TCRdb's table is partial and in-frame only. The sample records about 3,000 clones, roughly 72% being singletons. The sequenced material came from tumor tissue. These receptors all come from a human donor with high-grade serous ovarian cancer. The CDR3 runs from the conserved cysteine through the conserved F or W. Each record gives: D gene, clone size, J gene, V gene, CDR3 DNA, CDR3 protein. The D gene is left open where the match is weak. Clone size is given for some rows only: seen once, a few or many times, or a class if the clone is expanded.

TRBD2	NA	TRBJ2-3	TRBV10-3	TGTGCCATCAGTGGTAGCGGGGCCACGTCAGATACGCAGTATTTT	CAISGSGATSDTQYF
TRBD1	NA	TRBJ1-6	TRBV9	TGTGCCAGCAGCGTATCCGGACAGGGCCCCTATAATTCACCCCTCCACTTT	CASSVSGQGPYNSPLHF
TRBD1	few	TRBJ1-2	TRBV7-9	TGTGCCAGCAGCTTAGATTCAGGGGGAGTGAGCGGCTACACCTTC	CASSLDSGGVSGYTF
TRBD1	once	TRBJ2-5	TRBV10-2	TGCGCCAGTACCGAATACTTAACAGGGGGCCAAGAGACCCAGTACTTC	CASTEYLTGGQETQYF
NA	NA	TRBJ2-7	TRBV2	TGTGCCAGCACCTCGGGTGGGATCGACGAGCAGTACTTC	CASTSGGIDEQYF
TRBD1	NA	TRBJ2-3	TRBV7-2	TGTGCCAGCAGCCCACGACAGGGGGGTAGCACAGATACGCAGTATTTT	CASSPRQGGSTDTQYF
TRBD1	NA	TRBJ1-1	TRBV12-5	TGTGCTAGTGGTGGGACAGGGGGCCCGAACACTGAAGCTTTCTTT	CASGGTGGPNTEAFF
NA	once	TRBJ2-7	TRBV11-2	TGTGCCAGCAGCTTAACGGCCTACGAGCAGTACTTC	CASSLTAYEQYF
TRBD1	large	TRBJ1-1	TRBV6-1	TGTGCCAGCAATAGGGACAGCTACACTGAAGCTTTCTTT	CASNRDSYTEAFF
NA	NA	TRBJ2-4	TRBV4-3	TGCGCCAGCAGCCAAAATAGGGGTGTCAAAAACATTCAGTACTTC	CASSQNRGVKNIQYF
NA	NA	TRBJ1-6	TRBV5-5	TGTGCCAGCAGCTTGTCGGGGACGGGGACACCCCTCCACTTT	CASSLSGTGTPLHF
TRBD1	once	TRBJ2-1	TRBV11-2	TGTGCCAGCAGCTTACGGACAGGGACGGCCGTTGAGCAGTTCTTC	CASSLRTGTAVEQFF
NA	NA	TRBJ2-3	TRBV7-2	TGTGCCAGCAGCTTACTCCCGGGTCGGATGGGGGATACGCAGTATTTT	CASSLLPGRMGDTQYF
NA	NA	TRBJ2-5	TRBV6-5	TGTGCCAGCCCTCCGAAGGATAGCAGGGAGACCCAGTACTTC	CASPPKDSRETQYF
NA	few	TRBJ1-3	TRBV4-3	TGCGCCAGCAGCCAAGATCCCCTGACGATGAACTCTGGAAACACCATATATTTT	CASSQDPLTMNSGNTIYF
NA	NA	TRBJ2-2	TRBV6-5	TGTGCCAGTAAAAACACCGGGGAGCTGTTTTTT	CASKNTGELFF
NA	NA	TRBJ1-2	TRBV18	TGTGCCAGCTCACCACCGTTGCACGACTATGGCTACACCTTC	CASSPPLHDYGYTF
TRBD1	NA	TRBJ1-5	TRBV2	TGTGCCAGCAGAGAGGGTCCGGACAGGGGAAGTCAGCCCCAGCATTTT	CASREGPDRGSQPQHF
NA	NA	TRBJ2-7	TRBV21-1	TGTGCCAGCACCGTCCGGACAGGGAAAGGCGAGCAGTACTTC	CASTVRTGKGEQYF
NA	once	TRBJ2-4	TRBV7-2	TGTGCCAGCAGCTTAGGCGGTTACAAAAACATTCAGTACTTC	CASSLGGYKNIQYF
NA	once	TRBJ2-7	TRBV16	TGTGCCAGCAGCCAGGAGGGCGGCCACCTTCCCGTCGAGCAGTACTTC	CASSQEGGHLPVEQYF
TRBD2	NA	TRBJ2-3	TRBV9	TGTGCCAGCAGCGCCCACGGACTAGCGGGGGGGTTCTCAGATACGCAGTATTTT	CASSAHGLAGGFSDTQYF
NA	NA	TRBJ1-2	TRBV28	TGTGCCAGCAGTTTATCCAGGGATCATGGCTACACCTTC	CASSLSRDHGYTF
NA	few	TRBJ1-2	TRBV6-5	TGTGCCAGCAGTTACTCGAAGGGTAGTAACTATGGCTACACCTTC	CASSYSKGSNYGYTF
TRBD2	once	TRBJ2-3	TRBV5-6	TGTGCCAGCAGCGGGCCGGGTAGCGGGGGGGCCGGTACGCAGTATTTT	CASSGPGSGGAGTQYF
NA	few	TRBJ1-2	TRBV7-9	TGTGCCAGCAGCTTAGGAGGGCAGGGTGACTATGGCTACACCTTC	CASSLGGQGDYGYTF
TRBD1	NA	TRBJ1-1	TRBV6-1	TGTGCCAGCAGTGGGAGCCCCGGGACAGGGGTCACTGAAGCTTTCTTT	CASSGSPGTGVTEAFF
TRBD1	NA	TRBJ1-2	TRBV7-9	TGTGCCAGCAGCCGAGCGACAGGACAGGGGGATATATTACGTGGCTACACCTTC	CASSRATGQGDILRGYTF
TRBD1	NA	TRBJ2-3	TRBV30	TGTGCCTTTCCCATGACAGGGAGCACAGATACGCAGTATTTT	CAFPMTGSTDTQYF
NA	NA	TRBJ2-2	TRBV4-3	TGCGCCAGCAGCCTGGGGTTTCCGACCACCGGGGAGCTGTTTTTT	CASSLGFPTTGELFF
TRBD2	NA	TRBJ2-2	TRBV27	TGTGCCAGCAGTCTAAACAGACTAGCGGCGAACACCGGGGAGCTGTTTTTT	CASSLNRLAANTGELFF
NA	NA	TRBJ1-2	TRBV2	TGTGCCAGCAAGTCGAGGGGAAGCTATGGCTACACCTTC	CASKSRGSYGYTF
TRBD2	NA	TRBJ2-1	TRBV27	TGTGCCAGCAGTTTGTCTAGCGGGGGCCTGTACAATGAGCAGTTCTTC	CASSLSSGGLYNEQFF
NA	NA	TRBJ1-1	TRBV19	TGTGCCAGTAGACCGACGGGGGGGCTTCACACTGAAGCTTTCTTT	CASRPTGGLHTEAFF
NA	NA	TRBJ2-6	TRBV11-3	TGTGCCAGCAGCTTATCAGGAGCTGGGGCCAACGTCCTGACTTTC	CASSLSGAGANVLTF
NA	NA	TRBJ1-3	TRBV2	TGTGCCAGCATGCCGGGGGGAGGGAGCAATTCCGGAAACACCATATATTTT	CASMPGGGSNSGNTIYF
TRBD1	few	TRBJ1-4	TRBV5-1	TGCGCCAGCAGCCCCAGACAGGGGGCCAATGAAAAACTGTTTTTT	CASSPRQGANEKLFF
TRBD1	large	TRBJ1-4	TRBV9	TGTGCCAGCAGCGCGGGACAGTCTCATAATGAAAAACTGTTTTTT	CASSAGQSHNEKLFF
TRBD1	NA	TRBJ1-2	TRBV6-5	TGTGCCAGCAGTAGCGACAGGGTTAATATCTATGGCTACACCTTC	CASSSDRVNIYGYTF
NA	NA	TRBJ2-2	TRBV14	TGTGCCAGCAGCCACCGCCAGACAGGACAGAACACCGGGGAGCTGTTTTTT	CASSHRQTGQNTGELFF
NA	NA	TRBJ1-2	TRBV6-6	TGTGCCAGCAGTTACGACCCAGGGCCGAGTGGCTACACCTTC	CASSYDPGPSGYTF
NA	few	TRBJ2-5	TRBV5-1	TGCGCCAGCTCACCCATGGGGGTCCAAGAGACCCAGTACTTC	CASSPMGVQETQYF
NA	NA	TRBJ1-1	TRBV7-2	TGTGCCAGCAGCTTAACTAAGGGTAGGACTGAAGCTTTCTTT	CASSLTKGRTEAFF
NA	NA	TRBJ2-1	TRBV5-5	TGTGCCAGCAGCTTGGGTCGTGGGCAGGGGCCTACCTACAATGAGCAGTTCTTC	CASSLGRGQGPTYNEQFF
TRBD2	NA	TRBJ2-7	TRBV7-2	TGTGCCAGCAGCTCGGCTAGCGGGGGCCTTGACGAGCAGTACTTC	CASSSASGGLDEQYF
NA	NA	TRBJ1-4	TRBV5-5	TGTGCCAGCAGCCCCTCCCGACAGACAACTAATGAAAAACTGTTTTTT	CASSPSRQTTNEKLFF
NA	NA	TRBJ1-1	TRBV19	TGTGCCAGTAGTTCCTCGCCCAGCTGGACTGAAGCTTTCTTT	CASSSSPSWTEAFF
NA	NA	TRBJ1-1	TRBV7-2	TGTGCCAGCAGCTTATTAATTAGTCTAACAGGGACTGAAGCTTTCTTT	CASSLLISLTGTEAFF
TRBD1	NA	TRBJ1-2	TRBV4-3	TGCGCCAGCAGCCAAGATAGTCAGGGGGCCAGTTATGGCTACACCTTC	CASSQDSQGASYGYTF
TRBD1	NA	TRBJ2-4	TRBV9	TGTGCCAGCAGCGTAACAGGGGGCCTGGGGGTAGCCAAAAACATTCAGTACTTC	CASSVTGGLGVAKNIQYF
NA	NA	TRBJ1-2	TRBV5-4	TGTGCCAGCAGCTTGGCAGGACATGAGGGCTACACCTTC	CASSLAGHEGYTF
TRBD2	NA	TRBJ2-3	TRBV6-5	TGTGCCAGCAGTTTCCGGGACTACTTCAATACGCAGTATTTT	CASSFRDYFNTQYF
NA	NA	TRBJ2-3	TRBV25-1	TGTGCCAGCACCCCCCAGCGGGTCTTGGCAGATACGCAGTATTTT	CASTPQRVLADTQYF
NA	once	TRBJ1-1	TRBV5-1	TGCGCCAGCAGCTTGGATCCAGCATCCAACACTGAAGCTTTCTTT	CASSLDPASNTEAFF
TRBD2	NA	TRBJ2-3	TRBV11-3	TGTGCCAGCAGCTCGCGCGGGGGGCTCACAGATACGCAGTATTTT	CASSSRGGLTDTQYF
TRBD1	NA	TRBJ1-5	TRBV7-9	TGTGCCAGCAGCTCCGACAGGGAGGTTCAGCCCCAGCATTTT	CASSSDREVQPQHF
TRBD1	NA	TRBJ1-5	TRBV2	TGTGCCAGCAGTCGGGACAGGGAGGGCAATCAGCCCCAGCATTTT	CASSRDREGNQPQHF
TRBD2	NA	TRBJ2-1	TRBV5-1	TGCGCCAGCAGCAATCTAGCGGGGGGCTACAATGAGCAGTTCTTC	CASSNLAGGYNEQFF
TRBD2	NA	TRBJ2-3	TRBV7-8	TGTGCCAGCAGCACTAGCGGGGCCTTTTTGGATACGCAGTATTTT	CASSTSGAFLDTQYF